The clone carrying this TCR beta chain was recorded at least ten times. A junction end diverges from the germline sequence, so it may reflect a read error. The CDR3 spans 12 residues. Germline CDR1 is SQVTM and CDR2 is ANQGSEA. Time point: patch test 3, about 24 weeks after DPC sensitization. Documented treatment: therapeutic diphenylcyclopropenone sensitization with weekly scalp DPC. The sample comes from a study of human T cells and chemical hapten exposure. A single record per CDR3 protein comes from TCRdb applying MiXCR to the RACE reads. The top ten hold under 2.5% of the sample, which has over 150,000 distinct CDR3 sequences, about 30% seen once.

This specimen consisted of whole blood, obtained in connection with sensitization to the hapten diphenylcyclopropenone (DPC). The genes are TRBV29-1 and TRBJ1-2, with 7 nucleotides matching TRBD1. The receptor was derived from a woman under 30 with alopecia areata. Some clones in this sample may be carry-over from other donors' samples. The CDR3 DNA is TGTATCACCCGGGAGGGGGCAAATGGCTACACCTTC. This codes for CITREGANGYTF.